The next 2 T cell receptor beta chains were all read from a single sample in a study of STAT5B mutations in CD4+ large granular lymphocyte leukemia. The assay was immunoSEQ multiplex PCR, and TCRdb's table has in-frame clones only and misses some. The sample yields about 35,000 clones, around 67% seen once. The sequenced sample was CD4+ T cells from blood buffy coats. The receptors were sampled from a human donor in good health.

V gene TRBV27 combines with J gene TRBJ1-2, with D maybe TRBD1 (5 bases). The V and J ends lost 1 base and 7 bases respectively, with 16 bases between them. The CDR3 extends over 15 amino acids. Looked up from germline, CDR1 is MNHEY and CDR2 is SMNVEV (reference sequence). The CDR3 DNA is TGTGCCAGCAGTTTATTCCCCTCCTCCAGGGTTGGCTACACCTTC. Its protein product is CASSLFPSSRVGYTF.

CDR3 coding DNA: TGCGCCAGCAGCCAAGAAGACTGGCAGCCCCAGCATTTT. Translating gives CASSQEDWQPQHF. The chain is built from TRBV4-1 and TRBJ1-5; D gene ambiguous. V lost 0 bases to trimming and J lost 7 bases, with 7 bases between them. The CDR3 contains 13 residues. Germline assignment: CDR1 MGHRA and CDR2 YSYEKL.